Following are 17 T cell receptor beta chains from one sample sequenced in a study of blood T cell repertoires in COVID-19. Method: immunoSEQ multiplex PCR; TCRdb's copy keeps in-frame clones and lacks some. The sample lists about 200,000 clones; roughly four fifths were seen once. Sample: peripheral blood. These receptors all stem from a woman aged 35 to 49 with acute or convalescent COVID-19.

The V call is TRBV5-1, the J call TRBJ2-7; 11 bases line up with TRBD1. CDR3 length: 15 residues. Germline CDR1 and CDR2: SGHRS and YFSETQ. The trim removed 2 bases at V and 1 base at J, leaving 2 bases unmatched. The CDR3, as DNA: TGCGCCAGCAGCTTAGGACAGGGGGCTTCCTACGAGCAGTACTTC. Translation gives CASSLGQGASYEQYF.

This chain joins TRBV4-2 and TRBJ1-2; 8 bases match TRBD1. The CDR3 extends over 16 amino acids. The trim removed 2 bases at V and 2 bases at J, leaving 7 bases unmatched. CDR1 and CDR2 (germline): LGHNA, YNFKEQ. The CDR3: CASSQPGQGLNYGYTF. In DNA, the CDR3 is TGTGCCAGCAGCCAACCCGGACAGGGATTAAACTATGGCTACACCTTC.

V is TRBV4-3 and J is TRBJ1-1; TRBD1 aligns across 9 bases. Per the germline V gene, CDR1 is LGHNA and CDR2 is YSLEER. V was pared by 0 bases and J by 3 bases, with 5 bases of the junction left unmatched. The CDR3 totals 16 residues. The CDR3 spells CASSQDWTGVDTEAFF. CDR3 coding DNA: TGCGCCAGCAGCCAAGATTGGACAGGGGTGGACACTGAAGCTTTCTTT.

The CDR3 sequence: CASSIFTGVGYGYTF. The CDR3 bases are TGTGCCAGCAGTATATTTACAGGGGTAGGCTATGGCTACACCTTC. V is TRBV2 and J is TRBJ1-2, with 7 nucleotides matching TRBD1. The CDR3 sequence is 15 residues long. V lost 5 bases and J lost 4; bases outside the gene matches: 10. Per the germline V gene, CDR1 is SNHLY and CDR2 is FYNNEI.

The CDR3 spells CASRGGFSLGAGELFF. The CDR3 DNA reads TGTGCCAGCAGGGGAGGATTCTCCCTTGGCGCCGGGGAGCTGTTTTTT. This chain joins TRBV7-2 and TRBJ2-2; a possible D gene is TRBD2 (6 bases). The V gene's germline CDR1 is SGHTA and CDR2 FQGNSA. Trimming took 6 bases from V and 6 from J, leaving 20 bases between them. This CDR3 is built from 16 residues.

This rearrangement joins TRBV2 to TRBJ1-2; the D is unclear. Trimming pared 6 bases from V and 7 bases from J, leaving 9 bases between. This CDR3 has 11 amino acids. In germline, CDR1 is SNHLY, CDR2 FYNNEI. The CDR3 here is CASSRGSGYTF. CDR3 DNA: TGTGCCAGCAGCCGCGGGTCTGGCTACACCTTC.

The chain uses TRBV6-2 or TRBV6-3 and TRBJ1-2; 7 bases are a match to TRBD1. Germline CDR1 and CDR2: MNHEY and SVGEGT. The CDR3 length is 13 residues. J gave up 6 bases and V 2 bases, and 3 bases lay outside the gene matches. The CDR3 loop reads CASSYGTVHGYTF. The CDR3 coding sequence is TGTGCCAGCAGTTACGGGACAGTCCATGGCTACACCTTC.

The chain combines TRBV30 with TRBJ2-2; TRBD2 agrees at 11 bases. This CDR3 has 16 amino acids. CDR1 and CDR2 (germline): GTSNPN, SVGIG (reference sequence). Losses at the gene ends were 1 base for V and 5 bases for J; bases not matched to a gene: 6. This chain's CDR3 is CAWSAGLAELTGELFF. The CDR3 DNA is TGTGCCTGGAGTGCGGGACTAGCGGAATTGACCGGGGAGCTGTTTTTT.

Regarding this clone: The junction departs from germline at one end; a sequencing error may be responsible. The chain couples TRBV19 to TRBJ2-1, with 8 positions matching TRBD2. The CDR3 runs 15 residues. Germline lookup yields CDR1 LNHDA and CDR2 SQIVND (reference sequence). CDR3 residues: CASCIGSGSRNEQFF. For the CDR3, the DNA is TGTGCCAGTTGTATCGGGAGCGGGAGTAGAAATGAGCAGTTCTTC.

This clone was seen a single time. This sequence joins TRBV7-6 and TRBJ1-3; tentative D call: TRBD1 (6 bases). This CDR3 contains 18 residues. V was shortened by 1 base and J by 0 bases, with 16 bases between the two germline ends. The V gene's germline CDR1 is SGHVS and CDR2 FNYEAQ. The CDR3 DNA sequence: TGTGCCAGCAGCTTAGTCGTGGGCCAGGGGATCTCTGGAAACACCATATATTTT. It encodes CASSLVVGQGISGNTIYF.

The chain employs TRBV19 and TRBJ1-1; no reliable D call. The CDR3 runs 13 residues. The V gene lost 6 bases and the J gene lost 3 bases, with 11 bases spanning the gap. CDR1 is LNHDA, CDR2 SQIVND, per germline (reference sequence). CDR3 DNA: TGTGCCAGTAGATGGACTGGTGACACTGAAGCTTTCTTT. Residues: CASRWTGDTEAFF. Together with reference TRBV19 and TRBJ1-1, the CDR3 gives the full variable domain: DGGITQSPKYLFRKEGQNVTLSCEQNLNHDAMYWYRQDPGQGLRLIYYSQIVNDFQKGDIAEGYSVSREKKESFPLTVTSAQKNPTAFYLCASRWTGDTEAFFGQGTRLTVV.

V is TRBV30 and J is TRBJ1-2; D remains ambiguous. With 0 bases removed from V and 3 bases from J, the gap between germline ends came to 8 bases. This CDR3 spans 13 amino acids. Germline CDR1 is GTSNPN and CDR2 is SVGIG (reference sequence). The CDR3 DNA reads as TGTGCCTGGAGTGTCCGAGGTTACTATGGCTACACCTTC. Its protein is CAWSVRGYYGYTF.

The gene calls are TRBV29-1 and TRBJ1-3; 8 bases fit TRBD1. The V gene end was trimmed by 6 bases and the J gene end by 2 bases; junction bases not matched to a gene: 3. The CDR3 covers 13 residues. Germline-derived CDR1 and CDR2 are SQVTM and ANQGSEA. The chain's CDR3 is CSVSDRAGNTIYF. The CDR3, as DNA: TGCAGCGTGTCGGACAGGGCTGGAAACACCATATATTTT. Looking up the rest from reference TRBV29-1 and TRBJ1-3 gives the full variable domain: SAVISQKPSRDICQRGTSLTIQCQVDSQVTMMFWYRQQPGQSLTLIATANQGSEATYESGFVIDKFPISRPNLTFSTLTVSNMSPEDSSIYLCSVSDRAGNTIYFGEGSWLTVV.

The chain employs TRBV19 and TRBJ1-1; 10 bases fit TRBD1. J gave up 4 bases and V 5 bases, and 7 bases lay outside the gene matches. CDR3 length: 15 residues. Germline lookup yields CDR1 LNHDA and CDR2 SQIVND (reference sequence). CDR3 residues: CASSGPRTGGTEAFF. In DNA form, the CDR3 reads TGTGCCAGTAGTGGGCCGCGGACAGGGGGCACTGAAGCTTTCTTT.

The rearrangement links TRBV4-1 to TRBJ1-2; unclear D gene. Trimming pared 3 bases from V and 4 bases from J, leaving 12 bases between. This CDR3 comprises 14 residues. Germline V gene sequence: CDR1 MGHRA, CDR2 YSYEKL. DNA for the CDR3: TGCGCCAGCAGCCAGTCTGGGTCGGGCTATGGCTACACCTTC. Its translation is CASSQSGSGYGYTF.

The genes are TRBV9 and TRBJ1-1, with D hard to call. The germline gives CDR1 SGDLS, CDR2 YYNGEE. The CDR3 has 13 amino acids. Between the trimmed V and J ends, which lost 3 bases and 5 bases, there was a span of 11 bases. The CDR3 loop is CASSALRETEAFF. The CDR3, as DNA: TGTGCCAGCAGCGCACTGAGGGAAACTGAAGCTTTCTTT. The whole variable domain, filled in from reference TRBV9 and TRBJ1-1, reads DSGVTQTPKHLITATGQRVTLRCSPRSGDLSVYWYQQSLDQGLQFLIQYYNGEERAKGNILERFSAQQFPDLHSELNLSSLELGDSALYFCASSALRETEAFFGQGTRLTVV.

This chain joins TRBV19 and TRBJ2-7; 8 nucleotides align to TRBD1. Trimming removed 6 bases from V and 3 bases from J; junction bases left unmatched: 10. This CDR3 comprises 15 residues. Germline assignment: CDR1 LNHDA and CDR2 SQIVND (reference sequence). The CDR3, as DNA: TGTGCCAGTAGCACCGATGGACAGGGAATCTACGAGCAGTACTTC. Translated, it gives CASSTDGQGIYEQYF.